This entry concerns a single T cell receptor (beta chain). Antigen: not known. J was trimmed by 4 bases and V by 7 bases; bases with no gene match: 9. Germline V lookup: CDR1 MDHEN, CDR2 SYDVKM. The CDR3 is made up of 16 amino acids. This record comes from a study of graft-versus-host responses after intestinal transplantation. Study results and limitations: Analysis identified GvH clones in recipient marrow, with some appearing first in ileum or blood.

Using immunoSEQ multiplex PCR, the repertoire was profiled, and TCRdb retains in-frame clones only, with some absent. Of under 25,000 clones listed, approximately 89% are singletons. Bone marrow taken after transplant came from the posterior iliac crest or from another site that was chosen by the physician. The chain links TRBV28 to TRBJ2-7; 14 bases match TRBD2. The specimen comprised bone marrow, sampled approximately 120 days after transplant. The sequence was obtained from a human patient who received an intestinal transplant, so some T cells may come from the graft donor. The DNA for the CDR3 is TGTGCCAGCAACCCGGGACTAGCGGGAGTCTCGTACGAGCAGTACTTC. Translating gives CASNPGLAGVSYEQYF.